This TCR beta chain was observed in a study of T cell changes during pregnancy in multiple sclerosis. The table came from immunoSEQ multiplex PCR; TCRdb's copy has only in-frame clones and leaves some out. This sample has tens of thousands of clones, with around 92% found just once. V was cut by 4 bases and J by 0 bases, with 9 bases left in between. Germline lookup yields CDR1 SSHAT and CDR2 FNYEAQ (reference sequence). CDR3 length: 15 residues. The chain employs TRBV7-7 and TRBJ2-2; possible D gene TRBD2, 5 bases. The sequencing used peripheral blood, collected after pregnancy. This TCR was sampled from a female donor with multiple sclerosis, enrolled in a pregnancy study. CDR3 DNA: TGTGCCAGCAGCTCCTCGGGAACGAACACCGGGGAGCTGTTTTTT. It specifies CASSSSGTNTGELFF. Combining the CDR3 with reference TRBV7-7 and TRBJ2-2 gives the whole variable domain GAGVSQSPRYKVTKRGQDVTLRCDPISSHATLYWYQQALGQGPEFLTYFNYEAQPDKSGLPSDRFSAERPEGSISTLTIQRTEQRDSAMYRCASSSSGTNTGELFFGEGSRLTVL.